This T cell receptor beta chain originates from a study of blood T cell repertoires in COVID-19 (dated by TCRdb to about 2020). At the level of the whole study: Samples covering the acute and convalescent phases of COVID-19 were provided by collaborators in the United States, Italy and Spain. The repertoires were made available in a free public database intended to serve as a resource for research on the immune response to SARS-CoV-2. Where HLA class I and class II types were available, the types were taken from metadata supplied by the sample provider, not from assay-based typing. The material from the prospective study consisted of cDNA or gDNA derived from T cells, B-cell-depleted T cells, or PBMCs. Subjects who had been exposed to COVID-19, were actively infected with it, or had recovered from it provided the deeply sampled blood TCRbeta repertoires that made up the dataset. Samples came from the ongoing ImmuneRACE study (first 160 participants) plus 1,254 subjects from 6 global collaborators. Sample metadata almost always included a de-identified subject ID, COVID-19 status, age in years and sex. Findings and caveats that apply to the study as a whole: The quantity of clinical and demographic metadata differed by source and by participant and was supplied without curation.

The immunoSEQ Assay, a bias-controlled multiplex PCR, was used to amplify TCRbeta CDR3 regions from genomic DNA. Regarding the original processing steps: Within the assay, amplification of reference gene primers was used to estimate how many nucleated cells each sample contained. Sequence reads were collapsed and filtered to measure the absolute abundance of every unique TCRbeta CDR3 rearrangement. Productive Simpson clonality was computed per sample as the square root of Simpson's diversity index over productive rearrangements. The table comes from immuneACCESS by way of TCRdb, which keeps in-frame sequences with V and J called. Part of the clones is missing from these tables; in studies checked, under half for an unresolved V gene and the rest for unknown reasons. The DNA gave D and trimming, while V, J and clone size come from that table. Within this sample are over 200,000 clones, with around 85% of them counted one time only. The ten largest clonotypes hold about 3% of the sample.

V gives up 7 bases and J gives up 7 bases, and the segment between their germline ends measures 10 bases. From the cysteine up to the phenylalanine, the CDR3 has a length of 12 residues. The DNA shown is the 36-base CDR3, in frame from base 1. Another Seattle source contributed samples from volunteer blood donors who had recovered from COVID-19. Each collaborating institution followed its own protocols to collect whole blood in K2EDTA tubes. For TCRbeta analysis, collaborator samples were shipped as frozen whole blood, as isolated PBMCs, or as DNA extracted from either sample type. This clone was recorded once. Its antigen is unknown. No much larger clone is present one base from it, and per-base qualities are unavailable.

This clonotype originated in a woman aged 25-40 years who had recovered from COVID-19. The sequence joins TRBV12-3 or TRBV12-4 to TRBJ2-2; the D region possibly corresponds to TRBD1 (5 bases align). Source material: peripheral blood. The CDR3: CASNQGIGELFF. The DNA is TGTGCCAGCAATCAGGGAATCGGGGAGCTGTTTTTT.